The sample holds a few counts of the clone carrying this T cell receptor beta chain. Its target is unknown. The sample originates from a study of T-cell reconstitution after alpha-beta-depleted transplantation in children. General observations from the study: Several hundred expanded graft clones reportedly supplied alpha-beta T cells about two months after transplant. Elevated TCRbeta diversity at day 60 was traced, in some patients, to surviving recipient T cells and thymic progenitors. Newly generated T cells supplied most T-cell counts and diversity one year post-transplant.

Germline loops: CDR1 KGHSH, CDR2 LQKENI. V was cut by 2 bases and J by 5 bases, with 12 bases left in between. The CDR3 totals 15 residues. Preparation of the TCRbeta library used unique molecular identifiers. One entry per CDR3 protein, called by TCRdb with MiXCR from the PCR reads. In the table there are about 300,000 distinct CDR3 sequences, roughly 7.8% of which are singletons. The chain combines TRBV18 with TRBJ2-2; D is possibly TRBD1 (7 bases). The specimen was peripheral blood, collected 360 days after TCRalphabeta/CD19-depleted stem cell transplant. The clonotype originates from a female patient aged 2-9 years who had a stem cell transplant for Fanconi anemia, so the T cells may come from the graft donor. CDR3 sequence: CASSPAGQKTGELFF. The CDR3 nucleotides are TGTGCCAGCTCACCAGCGGGACAGAAAACCGGGGAGCTGTTTTTT.